This TCR beta chain was captured by sequencing in a study of T cell responses to AZD1222 COVID-19 vaccine. Some clones are missing from TCRdb's copy, which holds only in-frame ones; the method was immunoSEQ multiplex PCR. Counted here are some 150,000 clones, roughly 90% occurring once; the ten biggest clones make up approximately 3.1%. There are 11 residues in the CDR3. Trimming took off 3 bases at V and 8 bases at J, with 8 bases between the two ends. Germline V gene sequence: CDR1 SGHTS, CDR2 YDEGEE. Study observations and caveats: Donors in the cohort were predominantly white British and more often female, and clonal diversity was possibly underestimated. Sampling that yielded the repertoires occurred only after the peak T cell response.

A remark on this clone: Its antigen is unidentified.

The chain links TRBV5-8 to TRBJ1-1; maybe TRBD1 (6 bases). The sample consisted of peripheral blood, taken on day 0 of AZD1222 vaccination. This clonotype was obtained from an adult in good health. CDR3 coding DNA: TGTGCCAGCAGCTGGACAGTAGAAGCTTTCTTT. Its protein is CASSWTVEAFF.